This T cell receptor (beta chain) is drawn from a study of a mutant IDH1 vaccine in newly diagnosed glioma. Overall study context: Patients previously underwent radiotherapy, temozolomide, or both, and most underwent both. Study-wide results and caveats: Evidence of vaccine-induced immune responses was documented in about 93% of patients.

With respect to this clone: No antigen is known for it.

Sequencing was performed with immunoSEQ multiplex PCR; in TCRdb, only in-frame clones are kept and a portion is missing. The table has roughly 54,000 clones, around four fifths seen once; the top ten hold approximately 4%. The time point denotes: week 35, safety follow-up. Doses consisted of 300 ug of mutant IDH1 20-mer peptide each, paired with topical imiquimod. Across weeks 1, 3, 5, 7, 11, 15, 19 and 23, patients received a vaccination each time, eight in all. V lost 7 bases, J lost 0 bases, and 9 bases lay in between. Germline V gene sequence: CDR1 ENHRY, CDR2 SYGVKD. This CDR3 contains 14 residues.

The receptor was isolated from a woman aged 18-29 years with glioma. This material consisted of PBMCs, taken from a glioma patient whose treatment included an IDH1 peptide vaccine. The chain couples TRBV10-3 to TRBJ2-2; no reliable D call. CDR3 sequence (DNA): TGTGCCATCAAAACGGAGACGAACACCGGGGAGCTGTTTTTT. Protein product: CAIKTETNTGELFF.